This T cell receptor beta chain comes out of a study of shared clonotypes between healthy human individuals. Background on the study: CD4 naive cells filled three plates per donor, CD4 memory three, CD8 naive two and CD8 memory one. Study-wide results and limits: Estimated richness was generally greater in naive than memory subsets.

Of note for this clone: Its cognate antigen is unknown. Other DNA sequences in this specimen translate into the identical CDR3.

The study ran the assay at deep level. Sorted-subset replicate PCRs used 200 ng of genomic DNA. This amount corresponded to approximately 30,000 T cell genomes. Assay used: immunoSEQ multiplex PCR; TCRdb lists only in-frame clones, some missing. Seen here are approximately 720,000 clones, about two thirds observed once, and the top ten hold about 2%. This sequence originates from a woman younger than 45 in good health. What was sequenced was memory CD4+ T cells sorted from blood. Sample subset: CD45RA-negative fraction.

The CDR3 DNA reads as TGTGCCAGCAGTGAATTCCGGAACACCGGGGAGCTGTTTTTT. It yields the protein CASSEFRNTGELFF. This chain joins TRBV2 and TRBJ2-2; D gene uncertain. CDR3 length equals 14 residues. CDR1 and CDR2 (germline): SNHLY, FYNNEI. V was clipped by 2 bases and J by 1 base, with 5 bases between them.